This T cell receptor beta chain was captured in a study of cytomegalovirus exposure and HLA in healthy donors. V lost 1 base and J 3 bases, leaving 6 bases between the germline ends. Per the germline V gene, CDR1 is LNHNV and CDR2 is YYDKDF (reference sequence). The CDR3 covers 14 residues. This clone was seen more than once but under ten times. With 60 Vbeta and 13 Jbeta primers, the PCR was carried out. TCRdb's copy holds only in-frame clones and misses some; the assay was immunoSEQ multiplex PCR. This sample has 190,000 or so clones; 75% to 90% occur once, and the top ten carry 0.65%. The receptor was derived from a boy younger than 18 in good health and CMV-seronegative. Sequenced material: PBMCs. The gene calls are TRBV15 and TRBJ2-2; D unresolved. The CDR3, as DNA: TGTGCCACCAGCAGAGGAGAGGACACCGGGGAGCTGTTTTTT. It specifies CATSRGEDTGELFF.